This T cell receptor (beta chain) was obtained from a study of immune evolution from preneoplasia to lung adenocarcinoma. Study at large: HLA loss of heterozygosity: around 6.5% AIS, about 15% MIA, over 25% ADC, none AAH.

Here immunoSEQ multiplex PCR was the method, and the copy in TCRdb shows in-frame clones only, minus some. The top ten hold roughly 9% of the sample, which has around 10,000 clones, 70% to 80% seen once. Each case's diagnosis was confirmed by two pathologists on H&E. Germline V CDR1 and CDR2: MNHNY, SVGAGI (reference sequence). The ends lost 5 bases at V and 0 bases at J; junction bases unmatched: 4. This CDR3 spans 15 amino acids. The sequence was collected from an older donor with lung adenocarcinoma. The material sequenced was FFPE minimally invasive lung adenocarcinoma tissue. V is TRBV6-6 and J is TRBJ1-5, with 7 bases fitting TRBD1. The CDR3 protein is CASSQGQSSNQPQHF. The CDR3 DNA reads TGTGCCAGCAGTCAGGGACAGTCTAGCAATCAGCCCCAGCATTTT.